The 7 T cell receptor beta chains below come from one sample, sequenced in a study of cytomegalovirus exposure and HLA in healthy donors. The PCR ran on 60 Vbeta and 13 Jbeta primers. Some clones are missing from TCRdb's copy, which holds only in-frame ones; the method was immunoSEQ multiplex PCR. The sample records under 200,000 clones, approximately 77% being singletons. The sample taken for sequencing was PBMCs. The receptors stem from a male donor in good health and CMV-seropositive.

This chain uses TRBV9 with TRBJ2-5; 9 bases agree with TRBD1. The CDR3 runs to 16 residues. Germline V gene sequence: CDR1 SGDLS, CDR2 YYNGEE. With V trimmed by 3 bases and J by 3 bases, 9 bases remained unmatched. CDR3 DNA: TGTGCCAGCAGCGCGTACTCCGGGACAGGGAAAGAGACCCAGTACTTC. This codes for CASSAYSGTGKETQYF. Full variable domain (remainder filled in from reference TRBV9 and TRBJ2-5): DSGVTQTPKHLITATGQRVTLRCSPRSGDLSVYWYQQSLDQGLQFLIQYYNGEERAKGNILERFSAQQFPDLHSELNLSSLELGDSALYFCASSAYSGTGKETQYFGPGTRLLVL.

The chain combines TRBV7-6 with TRBJ2-3; 7 bases align to TRBD2. This CDR3 region has 15 residues. CDR1 and CDR2 from the germline V gene are SGHVS and FNYEAQ. V dropped 0 bases and J dropped 3; count of bases not matched to a gene: 3. CDR3 loop: CASSLAGGKTDTQYF. The CDR3 DNA reads as TGTGCCAGCAGCTTAGCGGGGGGGAAAACAGATACGCAGTATTTT.

The CDR3 is CASIARGSGANVLTF. In DNA, the CDR3 is TGTGCCAGCATCGCCAGGGGGTCTGGGGCCAACGTCCTGACTTTC. The rearrangement links TRBV6-1 to TRBJ2-6; 7 bases map to TRBD1. This CDR3 has 15 amino acids. V lost 7 bases, J lost 1 base, and 4 bases stayed unmatched. CDR1 is MNHNS and CDR2 is SASEGT in the germline V gene.

With respect to this clone: A junction end diverges from the germline sequence, so it may reflect a read error. The chain employs TRBV5-1 and TRBJ2-7, with D possibly matching TRBD2 (6 bases). The CDR3 is 14 residues long. CDR1 and CDR2 (germline): SGHRS, YFSETQ. The CDR3: CASSDSGGSYEQCF. As DNA, the CDR3 is TGCGCCAGCAGCGATTCCGGGGGATCCTACGAGCAGTGCTTC.

The rearrangement joins TRBV30 to TRBJ1-6, with D uncertain. The CDR3 runs to 13 residues. Germline-derived CDR1 and CDR2 are GTSNPN and SVGIG (reference sequence). V lost 3 bases and J lost 6, with 9 bases in between. This CDR3 is CAWRAEANSPLHF. CDR3 in DNA: TGTGCCTGGAGGGCAGAGGCTAATTCACCCCTCCACTTT.

This chain joins TRBV27 and TRBJ1-5; D call uncertain. The germline V and J ends were trimmed by 7 bases and 3 bases, with 13 bases remaining between them. There are 14 residues in the CDR3. From germline, CDR1 is MNHEY and CDR2 SMNVEV (reference sequence). CDR3 nucleotide sequence: TGTGCCAGCATGAGCAGCGGTCCCAATCAGCCCCAGCATTTT. It translates to CASMSSGPNQPQHF.

The gene calls are TRBV7-2 and TRBJ2-3, with 7 bases fitting TRBD2. Losses at the gene ends were 4 bases for V and 7 bases for J; bases not matched to a gene: 17. Germline loops: CDR1 SGHTA, CDR2 FQGNSA. This CDR3 region has 17 residues. The CDR3 here is CASSSPGAAGVLYTQYF. Written as DNA, the CDR3 is TGTGCCAGCAGCTCACCAGGAGCTGCGGGGGTGCTTTATACGCAGTATTTT.